The clone carrying this TCR beta chain was picked up a small number of times. This record comes from a study of blood T cell repertoires in COVID-19. Study details: Acute-phase and convalescent COVID-19 samples originated in the United States, Italy and Spain. The analysed material was cDNA or gDNA that came from T cells, B-cell-depleted T cells, or PBMCs.

In the authors' methods: Amplifying reference gene primers gave estimates of nucleated cell counts. The repertoire was sequenced with immunoSEQ multiplex PCR; TCRdb's copy has only in-frame clones and lacks some. V, J and clone size derive from that table, while D and trimming were established from the DNA sequence. This sample yields approximately 150,000 clones, of which about four fifths are seen a single time; roughly 11% belongs to the top ten. This TCR came from a man aged 70 or older with active or convalescent COVID-19. The sample was peripheral blood.

Here the CDR3 reads CASRPTPGGYGYTF. The CDR3 nucleotides read TGTGCCAGCAGGCCAACCCCGGGGGGCTATGGCTACACCTTC. The chain employs TRBV6-5 and TRBJ1-2; a weak D match, TRBD1 (5 bases). The CDR3 covers 14 residues. Germline lookup yields CDR1 MNHEY and CDR2 SVGAGI. V was shortened by 6 bases and J by 4 bases, with 15 bases between the two germline ends.